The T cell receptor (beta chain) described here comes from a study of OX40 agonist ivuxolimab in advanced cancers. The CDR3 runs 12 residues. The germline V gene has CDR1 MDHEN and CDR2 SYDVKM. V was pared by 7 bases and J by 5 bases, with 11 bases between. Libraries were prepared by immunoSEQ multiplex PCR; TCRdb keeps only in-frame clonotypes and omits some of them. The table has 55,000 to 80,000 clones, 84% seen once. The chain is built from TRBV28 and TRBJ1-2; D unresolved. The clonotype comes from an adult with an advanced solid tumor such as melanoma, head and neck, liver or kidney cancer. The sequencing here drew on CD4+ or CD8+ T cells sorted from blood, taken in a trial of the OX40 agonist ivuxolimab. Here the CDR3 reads CASNTGDYGYTF. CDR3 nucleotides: TGTGCCAGCAACACTGGAGATTATGGCTACACCTTC.